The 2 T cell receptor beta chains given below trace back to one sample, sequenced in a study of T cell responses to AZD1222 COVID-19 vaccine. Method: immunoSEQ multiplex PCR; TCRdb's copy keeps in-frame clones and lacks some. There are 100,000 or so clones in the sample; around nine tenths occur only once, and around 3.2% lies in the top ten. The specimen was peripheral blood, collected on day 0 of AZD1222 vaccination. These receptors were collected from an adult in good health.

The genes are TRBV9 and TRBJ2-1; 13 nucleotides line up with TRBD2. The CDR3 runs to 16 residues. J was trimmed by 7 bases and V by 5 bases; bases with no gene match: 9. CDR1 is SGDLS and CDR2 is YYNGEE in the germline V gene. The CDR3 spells CASSVIPGLAGNEQFF. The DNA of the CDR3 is TGTGCCAGCAGTGTCATCCCGGGACTAGCGGGGAATGAGCAGTTCTTC.

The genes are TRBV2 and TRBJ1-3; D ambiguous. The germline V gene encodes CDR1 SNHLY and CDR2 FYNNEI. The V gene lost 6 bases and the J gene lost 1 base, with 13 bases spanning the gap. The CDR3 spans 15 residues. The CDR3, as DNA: TGTGCCAGCAGCTTAAGTCTGGTTTCTGGAAACACCATATATTTT. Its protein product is CASSLSLVSGNTIYF.